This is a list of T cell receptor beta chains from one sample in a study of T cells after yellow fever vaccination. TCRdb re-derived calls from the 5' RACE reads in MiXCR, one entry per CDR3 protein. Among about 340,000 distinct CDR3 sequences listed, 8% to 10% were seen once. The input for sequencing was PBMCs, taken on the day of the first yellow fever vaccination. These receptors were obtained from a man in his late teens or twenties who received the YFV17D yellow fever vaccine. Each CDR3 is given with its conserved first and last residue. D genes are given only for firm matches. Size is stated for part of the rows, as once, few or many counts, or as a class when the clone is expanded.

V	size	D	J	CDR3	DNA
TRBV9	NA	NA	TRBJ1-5	CASSEGNSNQPQHF	TGTGCCAGCAGCGAGGGGAATAGCAATCAGCCCCAGCATTTT
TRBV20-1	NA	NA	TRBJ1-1	CSARVEGLGTEAFF	TGCAGTGCTAGAGTAGAGGGTCTGGGCACTGAAGCTTTCTTT
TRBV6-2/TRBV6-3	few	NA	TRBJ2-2	CASTTSGELFF	TGTGCCAGCACAACGTCCGGGGAGCTGTTTTTT
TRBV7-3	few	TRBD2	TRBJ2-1	CASSLNAAGGYNEQFF	TGTGCCAGCAGCTTAAATGCGGCGGGGGGATACAATGAGCAGTTCTTC
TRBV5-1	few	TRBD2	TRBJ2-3	CASSFTAGVTDTQYF	TGCGCCAGCAGCTTCACGGCGGGGGTCACAGATACGCAGTATTTT
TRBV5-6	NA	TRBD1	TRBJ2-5	CASSLGQGSETQYF	TGTGCCAGCAGCCTAGGACAGGGTTCGGAGACCCAGTACTTC
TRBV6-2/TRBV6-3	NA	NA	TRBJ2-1	CASTGSSSYNEQFF	TGTGCCAGCACCGGTAGTAGCTCCTACAATGAGCAGTTCTTC
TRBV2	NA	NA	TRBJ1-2	CASSLLSGQGYTF	TGTGCCAGCAGCCTGCTGTCAGGGCAAGGCTACACCTTC
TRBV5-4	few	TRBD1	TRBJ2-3	CASSPGGQGGGTQYF	TGTGCCAGCAGCCCGGGCGGACAGGGTGGCGGTACGCAGTATTTT
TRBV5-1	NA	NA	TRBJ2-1	CASSLGTESYNEQFF	TGCGCCAGCAGCTTGGGGACAGAATCCTACAATGAGCAGTTCTTC
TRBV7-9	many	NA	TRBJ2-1	CASSSNRDAYNEQFF	TGTGCCAGCAGCTCTAACCGGGACGCCTACAATGAGCAGTTCTTC
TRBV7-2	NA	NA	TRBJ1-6	CASSSISRAPLHF	TGTGCCAGCAGCTCCATCTCCCGGGCACCCCTCCACTTT
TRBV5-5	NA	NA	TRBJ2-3	CASSLARRGQGTDTQYF	TGTGCCAGCAGCTTGGCCCGACGGGGACAAGGCACAGATACGCAGTATTTT
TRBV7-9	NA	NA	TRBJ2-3	CSSSSPFQTDTQYF	TGTTCCAGCAGCTCTCCATTCCAGACAGATACGCAGTATTTT
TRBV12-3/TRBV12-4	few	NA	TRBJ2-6	CASDGQGVAGANVLTF	TGTGCCAGTGATGGCCAGGGAGTTGCTGGGGCCAACGTCCTGACTTTC
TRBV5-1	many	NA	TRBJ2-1	CASSLSWGYEQFF	TGCGCCAGCAGCTTATCCTGGGGATATGAGCAGTTCTTC
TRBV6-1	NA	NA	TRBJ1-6	CATKTADQSPLHF	TGTGCCACCAAAACAGCTGATCAATCACCCCTCCACTTT
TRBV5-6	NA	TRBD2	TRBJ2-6	CASSYGGRVSGANVLTF	TGTGCCAGCAGCTACGGGGGGAGGGTCTCTGGGGCCAACGTCCTGACTTTC
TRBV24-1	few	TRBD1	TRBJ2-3	CATSDPAGTGGRDTQYF	TGTGCCACCAGTGACCCGGCGGGGACAGGAGGTCGAGATACGCAGTATTTT
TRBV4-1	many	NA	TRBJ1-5	CASSRGGNQPQHF	TGCGCCAGCAGCCGTGGGGGCAATCAGCCCCAGCATTTT
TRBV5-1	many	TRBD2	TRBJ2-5	CASSLTGGEETQYF	TGCGCCAGCAGCTTGACGGGGGGTGAAGAGACCCAGTACTTC
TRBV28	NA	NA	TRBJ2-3	CASSVSGARTDTQYF	TGTGCCAGCAGTGTATCGGGGGCGCGAACAGATACGCAGTATTTT
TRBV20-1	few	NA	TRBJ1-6	CSAPNHPGLNSPLHF	TGCAGTGCCCCAAATCACCCAGGGTTGAATTCACCCCTCCACTTT
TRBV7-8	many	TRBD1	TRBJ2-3	CASSLTGVTDTQYF	TGTGCCAGCAGCTTAACAGGGGTCACAGATACGCAGTATTTT
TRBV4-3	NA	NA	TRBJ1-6	CASSHPQGPLHF	TGCGCCAGCAGCCACCCACAAGGACCCCTCCACTTT
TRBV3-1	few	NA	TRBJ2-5	CASSQFYLGQETQYF	TGTGCCAGCAGCCAATTCTACCTCGGCCAAGAGACCCAGTACTTC
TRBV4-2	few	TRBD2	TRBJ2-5	CASSLSGGLQETQYF	TGTGCCAGCAGCCTTAGCGGGGGCCTCCAAGAGACCCAGTACTTC
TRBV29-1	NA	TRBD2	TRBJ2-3	CSVDWVPGGPTDTQYF	TGCAGCGTTGATTGGGTTCCGGGGGGGCCAACAGATACGCAGTATTTT
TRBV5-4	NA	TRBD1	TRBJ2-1	CASSFTGASEQFF	TGTGCCAGCAGCTTTACAGGGGCTAGTGAGCAGTTCTTC
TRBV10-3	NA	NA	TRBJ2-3	CASDTQYF	TGTGCCTCTGATACGCAGTATTTT
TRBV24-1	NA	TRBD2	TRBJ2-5	CATSAPSGAETQYF	TGTGCCACCAGTGCGCCTAGCGGGGCAGAGACCCAGTACTTC
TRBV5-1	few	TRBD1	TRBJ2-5	CASSSQGADETQYF	TGCGCCAGCAGTTCGCAGGGGGCTGACGAGACCCAGTACTTC
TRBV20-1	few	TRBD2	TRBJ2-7	CSAERDYRGYEQYF	TGCAGTGCTGAACGGGACTATAGAGGCTACGAGCAGTACTTC
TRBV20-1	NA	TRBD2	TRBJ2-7	CSARERGGYEQYF	TGCAGTGCTAGAGAGCGGGGGGGATACGAGCAGTACTTC
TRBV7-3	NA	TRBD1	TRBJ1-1	CASTGTGIQAFF	TGTGCCAGCACCGGGACAGGGATCCAAGCTTTCTTT
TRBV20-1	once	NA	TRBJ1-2	CSAGWGAPYYGYTF	TGCAGTGCCGGCTGGGGGGCCCCTTACTATGGCTACACCTTC
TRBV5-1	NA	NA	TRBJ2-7	CASSLPPPGAEQYF	TGCGCCAGCAGCTTGCCCCCCCCCGGGGCCGAGCAGTACTTC
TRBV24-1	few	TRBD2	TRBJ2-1	CATSDGRGSYNEQFF	TGTGCCACCAGTGATGGGCGGGGGTCCTACAATGAGCAGTTCTTC
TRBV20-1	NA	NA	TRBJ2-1	CSAPGLQSSYNEQFF	TGCAGTGCCCCGGGACTCCAAAGCTCCTACAATGAGCAGTTCTTC
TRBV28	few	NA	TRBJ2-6	CASLNPRPGANVLTF	TGTGCCAGCTTAAACCCCCGTCCTGGGGCCAACGTCCTGACTTTC
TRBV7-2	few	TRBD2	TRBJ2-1	CASSWTSGGPNEQFF	TGTGCCAGCAGCTGGACTAGCGGGGGACCCAATGAGCAGTTCTTC
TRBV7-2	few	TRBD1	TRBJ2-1	CASSLTGMNEQFF	TGTGCCAGCAGCTTGACAGGGATGAATGAGCAGTTCTTC
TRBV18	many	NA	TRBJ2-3	CASSPSGASTDTQYF	TGTGCCAGCTCACCATCAGGGGCGTCGACAGATACGCAGTATTTT
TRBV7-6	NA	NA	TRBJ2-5	CASSSPVYQGKETQYF	TGTGCCAGCAGCTCGCCGGTTTACCAGGGAAAAGAGACCCAGTACTTC
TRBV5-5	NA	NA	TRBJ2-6	CASSLGAGSGANVLTF	TGTGCCAGCAGCTTGGGGGCGGGCTCTGGGGCCAACGTCCTGACTTTC